This is a list of T cell receptor beta chains from one sample in a study of CD8+ T cells in alopecia areata. Libraries were prepared by immunoSEQ multiplex PCR; TCRdb keeps only in-frame clonotypes and omits some of them. In the table there are about 140,000 clones, around 49% of which are singletons. The sequences come from CD4+ T cells sorted from blood, collected at week 0. Source of these receptors: a human donor with alopecia areata. The CDR3 runs from the conserved cysteine through the conserved F or W. D genes are given only for firm matches. The size field is filled for only some rows; it gives once, few, many or a size class.

11	.	TRBV27	TRBJ2-7	.	TGTGCCAGCAGCGATTTTGGCGAGCAGTACTTC	CASSDFGEQYF
15	.	TRBV5-6	TRBJ1-2	.	TGTGCCAGCAGCCCCAGTGAGGACCAAAACTATGGCTACACCTTC	CASSPSEDQNYGYTF
15	once	TRBV30	TRBJ1-1	.	TGTGCCTGGGGCCCTCCGGGACACCTGAACACTGAAGCTTTCTTT	CAWGPPGHLNTEAFF
14	few	TRBV9	TRBJ2-7	TRBD2	TGTGCCAGCAGCCCAGCGGGAGGTCCCTACGAGCAGTACTTC	CASSPAGGPYEQYF
12	.	TRBV28	TRBJ2-3	.	TGTGCCGGGGGGCCTAGCACAGATACGCAGTATTTT	CAGGPSTDTQYF
16	few	TRBV29-1	TRBJ2-6	TRBD1	TGCAGCGTTGTTGACAGGGGTGGTCCTGGGGCCAACGTCCTGACTTTC	CSVVDRGGPGANVLTF
12	.	TRBV29-1	TRBJ2-5	.	TGCAGCGTTGAAAGGCAGCAAGAGACCCAGTACTTC	CSVERQQETQYF
16	.	TRBV5-6	TRBJ1-1	.	TGTGCCAGCAGCAATCCAGAGACAAAAATGAACACTGAAGCTTTCTTT	CASSNPETKMNTEAFF
17	.	TRBV28	TRBJ2-7	TRBD2	TGTGCCAGCAGTTTAGGGCGCGGCGGGAGACTCCTTTACGAGCAGTACTTC	CASSLGRGGRLLYEQYF
13	.	TRBV15	TRBJ2-1	.	TGTGCCACCAGCAGGGGAGTCGCGGGCTCCCAGTTCTTC	CATSRGVAGSQFF
14	.	TRBV4-3	TRBJ1-5	TRBD1	TGCGCCAGCAGCACGAGGACAGGGGAGCAGCCCCAGCATTTT	CASSTRTGEQPQHF
11	few	TRBV29-1	TRBJ2-3	.	TGCAGCGTTACTCTGGGAGATACGCAGTATTTT	CSVTLGDTQYF
15	few	TRBV4-1	TRBJ2-5	.	TGCGCCAGCAGTACTCCGGGCCTGACACAAGAGACCCAGTACTTC	CASSTPGLTQETQYF
13	few	TRBV29-1	TRBJ2-5	TRBD1	TGCAGCGTGGCCGGACAGGGGGGGGAGACCCAGTACTTC	CSVAGQGGETQYF
13	.	TRBV4-1	TRBJ2-5	TRBD2	TGCGCCAGCAGCCAACCCGGGGGGGAGACCCAGTACTTC	CASSQPGGETQYF
14	few	TRBV7-2	TRBJ2-6	.	TGTGCCAGCAGTCGGACAGTCGTGGGCAACGTCCTGACTTTC	CASSRTVVGNVLTF
14	few	TRBV29-1	TRBJ1-1	.	TGCAGCGTCGGTTCAGACACGACCTACACTGAAGCTTTCTTT	CSVGSDTTYTEAFF
14	few	TRBV29-1	TRBJ2-1	TRBD2	TGCAGCGTGGCTCCTAGCGGGATTTACAATGAGCAGTTCTTC	CSVAPSGIYNEQFF
16	.	TRBV30	TRBJ1-2	.	TGTGCCTGGAGTGCGGGATACGGGATGCTAAACTATGGCTACACCTTC	CAWSAGYGMLNYGYTF
15	.	TRBV5-4	TRBJ2-7	TRBD1	TGTGCCAGCAGCTTGGAGGCCGGGACAGCCTACGAGCAGTACTTC	CASSLEAGTAYEQYF
13	.	TRBV30	TRBJ2-2	.	TGTGCCTGGAATTACGGTAACACCGGGGAGCTGTTTTTT	CAWNYGNTGELFF
15	.	TRBV5-1	TRBJ2-7	TRBD1	TGCGCCAGCAGCTTGGCCTTGACAGGGTTCGACGAGCAGTACTTC	CASSLALTGFDEQYF
13	.	TRBV29-1	TRBJ2-7	TRBD1	TGCAGCGTGGGAGGGGGACAGGGGGACGAGCAGTACTTC	CSVGGGQGDEQYF
13	.	TRBV6-5	TRBJ1-2	.	TGTGCCAGCAGTGTCGACAGGTCAGATGGCTACACCTTC	CASSVDRSDGYTF
16	few	TRBV23-1	TRBJ2-7	.	TGCGCCAGCAGTAATCTGAGGAGGACCAGGGGCTACGAGCAGTACTTC	CASSNLRRTRGYEQYF
14	.	TRBV5-1	TRBJ2-5	.	TGCGCCAGCAGCTATGCCCAGGGGAGGGAGACCCAGTACTTC	CASSYAQGRETQYF
14	.	TRBV29-1	TRBJ2-7	TRBD1	TGCAGCGCGGTGGAGGACAGGGGAAGGTACGAGCAGTACTTC	CSAVEDRGRYEQYF
14	.	TRBV7-9	TRBJ2-6	.	TGTGCCAGCAGCCTAACAGGTGGGGCCAACGTCCTGACTTTC	CASSLTGGANVLTF
16	few	TRBV15	TRBJ2-5	TRBD2	TGTGCCACCAGCAGACTAGGACTAGCGGGAGCTGAGACCCAGTACTTC	CATSRLGLAGAETQYF
13	.	TRBV27	TRBJ1-1	.	TGTGCCAGCAGGTGGAGGGGGACGGAGTTAACTTTCTTT	CASRWRGTELTFF
13	.	TRBV7-2	TRBJ1-4	.	TGTGCCAGCAGCTTACAGGGCAGTGAAAAACTGTTTTTT	CASSLQGSEKLFF
16	once	TRBV4-2	TRBJ2-5	.	TGTGCCAGCAGCCAAGGGGGGATAGGCGGCGGGGAGACCCAGTACTTC	CASSQGGIGGGETQYF
19	once	TRBV28	TRBJ2-3	.	TGTGCCAGCAGGAACAGAGGGCAGGGGGGGACGGTTCGCACAGATACGCAGTATTTT	CASRNRGQGGTVRTDTQYF
16	many	TRBV7-3	TRBJ2-1	.	TGTGCCAGCAGCGAAACTAGCTCCCTAAACGGCAATGAGCAGTTCTTC	CASSETSSLNGNEQFF
16	few	TRBV7-2	TRBJ2-2	TRBD2	TGTGCCAGCAGCCCGATAGCGGGCGTAAACACCGGGGAGCTGTTTTTT	CASSPIAGVNTGELFF
8	.	TRBV29-1	TRBJ1-1	TRBD1	TGCAGCGTTTCTACAGGGGGGTTT	CSVSTGGF
13	.	TRBV5-6	TRBJ2-5	.	TGTGCCAGCAGCTTGTTCAGGGCTGAGACCCAGTACTTC	CASSLFRAETQYF
16	.	TRBV5-6	TRBJ2-3	TRBD2	TGTGCCAGCAGCGGGCGGACTAGCGGAGACACAGATACGCAGTATTTT	CASSGRTSGDTDTQYF
12	few	TRBV7-2	TRBJ1-2	.	TGTGCCAGCAGACTTAGGCCTCAAGGCTACACCTTC	CASRLRPQGYTF
12	.	TRBV29-1	TRBJ2-7	.	TGCAGCGCAGAGACCGATTGGAACGAGCAGTACTTC	CSAETDWNEQYF